The clone carrying this T cell receptor (beta chain) was counted only a few times. Its antigen is not known. Samples each yielded at least 5.5 micrograms of total RNA. This sample is part of a study of blood T cells in healthy people across ages. Then a second PCR, running roughly 7 to 11 cycles, was carried out with a sample-barcoded 5' primer and a J-beta primer mix. TCRdb itself ran the 5' RACE reads through MiXCR, one entry per CDR3 protein. The sample includes about 1.8 million distinct CDR3 sequences, less than 50% of them seen just once. The study's findings and limits: With age, beta diversity per million T cells declined roughly linearly, significantly by 35 to 40. The unsorted PBMCs prevented any conclusive comparison of naive versus antigen-experienced cells.

The source is a woman between 40 and 55 years old in good health. Material: blood.

In nucleotides, the CDR3 is TGCAGTGCTAGCAGGGGCGCCGGCTACACCTTC. It codes for CSASRGAGYTF. The chain carries TRBV20-1 and TRBJ1-2; TRBD1 is a possible D gene (6 bases). The CDR3 runs 11 residues. Trimming shortened V by 3 bases and J by 8 bases, and 10 bases separated the two germline ends. Per germline, CDR1 DFQATT and CDR2 SNEGSKA (reference sequence).